This TCR beta chain was observed in a study of cytotoxic CD8 clonotypes in ibrutinib-treated CLL. At the level of the study: Among the patients, around ten presented as relapsed/refractory and 15 as treatment-naive; around 17 showed unmutated IGHV. Complete response was seen in 2 patients and partial in about 24; around twelve progressed and roughly 14 stayed remitted after a median approximately 70 months.

CDR3 length equals 18 residues. Trimming took 7 bases from V and 0 from J; bases not matched to a gene: 18. Germline V CDR1 and CDR2: LGHNT, FRNRAP. TCRdb's copy holds only in-frame clones and misses some; the assay was immunoSEQ multiplex PCR. The table lists approximately 100,000 clones, roughly 80% of them singletons. Sample: PBMCs, taken after 12 months of ibrutinib treatment. The clonotype comes from a human donor with chronic lymphocytic leukemia. The chain has TRBV12-5 and TRBJ2-7, with TRBD2 matching 7 bases. This CDR3 reads CASVPGLGFFDISYEQYF. The CDR3 DNA reads as TGTGCTAGTGTCCCTGGACTAGGCTTTTTCGATATCTCCTACGAGCAGTACTTC.